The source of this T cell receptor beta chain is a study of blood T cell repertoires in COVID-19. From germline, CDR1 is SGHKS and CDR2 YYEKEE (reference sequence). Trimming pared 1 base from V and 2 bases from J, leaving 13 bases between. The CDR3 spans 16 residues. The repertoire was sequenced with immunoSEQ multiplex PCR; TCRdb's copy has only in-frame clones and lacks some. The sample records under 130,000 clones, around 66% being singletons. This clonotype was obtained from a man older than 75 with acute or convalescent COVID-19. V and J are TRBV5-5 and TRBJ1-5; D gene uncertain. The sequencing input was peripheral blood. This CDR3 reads CASSLRVPEGNQPQHF. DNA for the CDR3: TGTGCCAGCAGCTTGCGTGTTCCGGAGGGCAATCAGCCCCAGCATTTT.